Each of the 13 T cell receptor beta chains below was sequenced from the same sample in a study of T-cell reconstitution after alpha-beta-depleted transplantation in children. As it was prepared, the TCRbeta library received unique molecular identifiers. TCRdb re-derived calls from the PCR reads in MiXCR, one entry per CDR3 protein. The sample lists about 610,000 distinct CDR3 sequences, about 10% seen once, with about 4.2% in the top ten. Here the sequenced sample was PBMCs from the stem cell graft donor, taken from the stem cell graft. All receptors come from a human donor who donated a stem cell graft to a child with acute myeloid leukemia.

This clonotype was detected many times. V and J are TRBV9 and TRBJ2-7; D is perhaps TRBD1 (6 bases). V dropped 4 bases and J dropped 2 bases, with 16 bases sitting between them. The CDR3 is 15 amino acids. From germline, CDR1 is SGDLS and CDR2 YYNGEE. The CDR3, as DNA: TGTGCCAGCAGCCCGGGACAAATATCTGCCTACGAGCAGTACTTC. Translation gives CASSPGQISAYEQYF. Using reference TRBV9 and TRBJ2-7 for the parts outside the CDR3, the full variable domain is DSGVTQTPKHLITATGQRVTLRCSPRSGDLSVYWYQQSLDQGLQFLIQYYNGEERAKGNILERFSAQQFPDLHSELNLSSLELGDSALYFCASSPGQISAYEQYFGPGTRLTVT.

This clonotype was detected a few times. The chain has TRBV28 and TRBJ1-1; a possible D gene is TRBD1 (6 bases). This CDR3 region has 14 residues. V lost 8 bases and J 3 bases, leaving 16 bases between the germline ends. Germline CDR1 reads MDHEN; CDR2 reads SYDVKM. The CDR3 bases are TGTGCCAGCCCTCCCCCGACAGGCGACACTGAAGCTTTCTTT. This sequence encodes CASPPPTGDTEAFF.

This clonotype was recorded many times. This rearrangement joins TRBV30 to TRBJ2-6, with D tentatively TRBD2 (6 bases). Germline-derived CDR1 and CDR2 are GTSNPN and SVGIG (reference sequence). V was pared by 3 bases and J by 2 bases, with 11 bases between. CDR3 size: 15 residues. CDR3 region: CAWSEGLAGANVLTF. The CDR3 nucleotides are TGTGCCTGGAGCGAGGGACTTGCTGGGGCCAACGTCCTGACTTTC.

This clonotype has just a few counts. The V and J genes are TRBV27 and TRBJ2-1; D unresolved. The CDR3 runs to 15 residues. V was cut by 5 bases and J by 4 bases, with 15 bases left in between. Germline V lookup: CDR1 MNHEY, CDR2 SMNVEV (reference sequence). Written as DNA, the CDR3 is TGTGCCAGCAGTGTCGGCGGACCCGGGTACAATGAGCAGTTCTTC. This sequence encodes CASSVGGPGYNEQFF.

This clonotype has only a few counts. V is TRBV29-1 and J is TRBJ2-7; a possible D gene is TRBD2 (5 bases). Trimming stripped 4 bases from V and 0 bases from J, with 10 bases between. The CDR3 has 13 residues. Looked up from germline, CDR1 is SQVTM and CDR2 is ANQGSEA. This CDR3 reads CSVARVTSYEQYF. CDR3 in DNA: TGCAGCGTTGCGCGGGTCACCTCCTACGAGCAGTACTTC.

A word on this clonotype: An end of the junction does not agree with germline; a read error may underlie this. This chain connects TRBV20-1 to TRBJ2-7; D perhaps matches TRBD2 (7 bases). The CDR3 is 18 amino acids. Germline loops: CDR1 DFQATT, CDR2 SNEGSKA (reference sequence). Here the CDR3 DNA reads TGCTGTGCTAGAGATCGTGGGGGCGGCGGGAGCCCGTTGTGGGAGCAGTACTTC. Translation: CCARDRGGGGSPLWEQYF.

Ten or more counts support this clonotype. This sequence joins TRBV20-1 and TRBJ2-1; D uncertain. V lost 2 bases, J lost 0 bases, and 5 bases lay in between. Germline assignment: CDR1 DFQATT and CDR2 SNEGSKA (reference sequence). The CDR3 is 13 residues long. CDR3 protein: CSARPDSYNEQFF. CDR3 DNA sequence: TGCAGTGCTAGACCCGACTCCTACAATGAGCAGTTCTTC.

This clonotype was observed a few times. J is TRBJ2-5 and V is TRBV7-8; TRBD2 agrees at 12 bases. CDR1 is SGHVS and CDR2 is FQNEAQ in the germline V gene. This CDR3 is built from 17 residues. Unmatched junction bases numbered 12, after V lost 5 bases and J lost 5 bases. The CDR3 region is CASSPMTSGRVGETQYF. In DNA, the CDR3 is TGTGCCAGCAGCCCGATGACTAGCGGGAGAGTTGGGGAGACCCAGTACTTC.

This rearrangement joins TRBV2 to TRBJ2-7; 7 bases align to TRBD1. The CDR3 consists of 14 residues. CDR1 is SNHLY, CDR2 FYNNEI, per germline. J gave up 0 bases and V 6 bases, and 5 bases lay outside the gene matches. CDR3 nucleotides: TGTGCCAGCAGGGGGACAGAAAGCTCCTACGAGCAGTACTTC. It is translated as CASRGTESSYEQYF. The whole variable domain, remainder taken from reference TRBV2 and TRBJ2-7, is EPEVTQTPSHQVTQMGQEVILRCVPISNHLYFYWYRQILGQKVEFLVSFYNNEISEKSEIFDDQFSVERPDGSNFTLKIRSTKLEDSAMYFCASRGTESSYEQYFGPGTRLTVT.

The table lists this clonotype with a few counts. Germline and junction disagree at one end, which may indicate a read error. V gene TRBV3-1 combines with J gene TRBJ2-3, with D possibly matching TRBD2 (6 bases). CDR1 is LGHDT, CDR2 YNNKEL, per germline (reference sequence). The CDR3 is 15 amino acids. DNA for the CDR3: TGTGCCAGCAGCGAAGATTTTAGGGACGGGGGTACGCAGTATTTT. It encodes CASSEDFRDGGTQYF.

This clonotype was seen a few times. This chain connects TRBV6-5 to TRBJ2-3, with a tentative D call TRBD1 (6 bases). CDR3 length: 15 residues. V lost 2 bases, J lost 5 bases, and 14 bases lay in between. Germline loops: CDR1 MNHEY, CDR2 SVGAGI. This CDR3 reads CASSYGGRALDTQYF. The CDR3 nucleotides are TGTGCCAGCAGTTACGGGGGCAGGGCCCTAGATACGCAGTATTTT.

The genes are TRBV4-2 and TRBJ2-7; no reliable D call. The CDR3 contains 13 residues. V lost 1 base to trimming and J lost 3 bases, with 7 bases between them. Germline V lookup: CDR1 LGHNA, CDR2 YNFKEQ. The CDR3 DNA follows: TGTGCCAGCAGCCAAGTCCCAGGCTACGAGCAGTACTTC. As protein: CASSQVPGYEQYF.

The table lists this clonotype with many counts. The chain recombines TRBV5-1 with TRBJ2-5; TRBD1 matches 10 bases. The CDR3 extends over 16 amino acids. The germline CDR1 and CDR2 sequences are SGHRS and YFSETQ. V was pared by 6 bases and J by 0 bases, with 8 bases of the junction left unmatched. This CDR3 reads CASTDRGQPYQETQYF. Written as DNA, the CDR3 is TGCGCCAGCACTGACAGGGGGCAACCGTACCAAGAGACCCAGTACTTC. Supplemented by reference TRBV5-1 and TRBJ2-5, the full variable domain reads KAGVTQTPRYLIKTRGQQVTLSCSPISGHRSVSWYQQTPGQGLQFLFEYFSETQRNKGNFPGRFSGRQFSNSRSEMNVSTLELGDSALYLCASTDRGQPYQETQYFGPGTRLLVL.